The rows below give T cell receptor beta chains drawn from one sample of a study of blood T cell repertoires in COVID-19. TCRdb's copy holds only in-frame clones and misses some; the assay was immunoSEQ multiplex PCR. This table holds under 95,000 clones, 83% found once. The sample taken for sequencing was peripheral blood. The receptor set was obtained from a human donor in a cohort sampled during active COVID-19. CDR3s include the opening cysteine and the closing phenylalanine or tryptophan. A D gene is named only where the DNA matches it firmly. Size is omitted from some rows. Given values are once, few, many or a class for expanded clones.

D gene | J gene | clone size | V gene | CDR3 DNA | CDR3 protein
TRBD1 | TRBJ2-7 | NA | TRBV7-9 | TGTGCCAGCAGCCCCCGACAGGGTTTGACCTACGAGCAGTACTTC | CASSPRQGLTYEQYF
TRBD1 | TRBJ2-7 | NA | TRBV3-1/TRBV3-2 | TGTGCCAGCAGCCCACGGACGACAGGGGAATCCTACGAGCAGTACTTC | CASSPRTTGESYEQYF
NA | TRBJ1-6 | NA | TRBV11-2 | TGTGCCAGCAGCTTAGCGACAGGCCACCAAAATTCACCCCTCCACTTT | CASSLATGHQNSPLHF
NA | TRBJ1-3 | NA | TRBV25-1 | TGTGCCAGCAGTGAGGCAGGCTCTGGAAACACCATATATTTT | CASSEAGSGNTIYF
TRBD1 | TRBJ1-5 | NA | TRBV7-9 | TGTGCCAGCAGCCCCGGGACAGGGAGCAATCAGCCCCAGCATTTT | CASSPGTGSNQPQHF
TRBD1 | TRBJ1-1 | NA | TRBV5-1 | TGCGCCAGCAGCCTGGACAGGGCGAACACTGAAGCTTTCTTT | CASSLDRANTEAFF
TRBD1 | TRBJ1-4 | NA | TRBV7-6 | TGTGCCAGCAGCTTAGGGACAGGGAGGGAAAAACTGTTTTTT | CASSLGTGREKLFF
NA | TRBJ2-1 | NA | TRBV5-6 | TGTGCCAGCAGCGACAGGATGTTTCGGCAGTTCTTC | CASSDRMFRQFF
NA | TRBJ1-4 | few | TRBV4-3 | TGCGCCAGCAGCCCCCAACTCCAGGGGTCGTTTGAAAAACTGTTTTTT | CASSPQLQGSFEKLFF
NA | TRBJ1-3 | NA | TRBV6-5 | TGTGCCAGCAGCAGGGGCCCTGGAAACACCATATATTTT | CASSRGPGNTIYF